The clone carrying this T cell receptor beta chain has just one count. Trimming removed 4 bases from V and 5 bases from J; junction bases left unmatched: 6. In germline, CDR1 is SGDLS, CDR2 YYNGEE. This CDR3 comprises 13 residues. The PCR contained 60 Vbeta and 13 Jbeta primers. The table came from immunoSEQ multiplex PCR; TCRdb's copy has only in-frame clones and leaves some out. The sample has 150,000 to 200,000 clones; roughly 79% are singletons. This sample is drawn from a study of cytomegalovirus exposure and HLA in healthy donors. The sample was PBMCs. The chain carries TRBV9 and TRBJ2-7, with 7 bases matching TRBD1. This sequence originates from a woman aged 25-40 years in good health and CMV-seropositive. The CDR3 sequence: CASSLQTGHEQYF. The CDR3 nucleotides read TGTGCCAGCAGCCTCCAGACAGGGCACGAGCAGTACTTC.